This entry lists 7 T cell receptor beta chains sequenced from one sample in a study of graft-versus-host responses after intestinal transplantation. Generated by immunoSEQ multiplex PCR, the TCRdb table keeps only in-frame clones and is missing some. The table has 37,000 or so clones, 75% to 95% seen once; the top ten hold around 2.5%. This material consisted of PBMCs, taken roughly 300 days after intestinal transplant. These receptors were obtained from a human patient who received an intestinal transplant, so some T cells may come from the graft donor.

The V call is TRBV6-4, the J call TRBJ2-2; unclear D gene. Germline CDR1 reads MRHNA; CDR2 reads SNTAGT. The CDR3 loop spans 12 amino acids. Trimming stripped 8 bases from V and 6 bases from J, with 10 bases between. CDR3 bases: TGTGCCAGCGTGGAAGGGCCCGGGGAGCTGTTTTTT. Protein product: CASVEGPGELFF.

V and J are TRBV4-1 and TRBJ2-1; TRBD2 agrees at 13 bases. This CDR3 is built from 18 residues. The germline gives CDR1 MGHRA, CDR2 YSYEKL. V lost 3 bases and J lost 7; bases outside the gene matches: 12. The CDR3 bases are TGCGCCAGCAGCCACCACGTTCTACTAGCGGGAGGGCCAAATGAGCAGTTCTTC. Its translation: CASSHHVLLAGGPNEQFF.

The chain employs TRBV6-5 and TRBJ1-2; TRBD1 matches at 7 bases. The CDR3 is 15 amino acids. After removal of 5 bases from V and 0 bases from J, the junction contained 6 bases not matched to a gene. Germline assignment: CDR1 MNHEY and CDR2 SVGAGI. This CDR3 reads CASSRGTVPNYGYTF. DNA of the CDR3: TGTGCCAGCAGTCGGGGGACAGTTCCTAACTATGGCTACACCTTC.

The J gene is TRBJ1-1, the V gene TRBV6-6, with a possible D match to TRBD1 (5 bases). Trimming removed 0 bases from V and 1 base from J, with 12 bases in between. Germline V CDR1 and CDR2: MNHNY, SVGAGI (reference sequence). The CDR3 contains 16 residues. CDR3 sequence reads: CASSYSRTNTNTEAFF. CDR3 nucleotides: TGTGCCAGCAGTTACTCGAGGACAAACACGAACACTGAAGCTTTCTTT.

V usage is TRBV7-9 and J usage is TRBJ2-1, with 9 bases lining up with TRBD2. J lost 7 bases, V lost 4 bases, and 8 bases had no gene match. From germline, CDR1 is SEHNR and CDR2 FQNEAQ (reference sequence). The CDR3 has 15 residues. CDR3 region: CASSSRREGGNEQFF. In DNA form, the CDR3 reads TGTGCCAGCAGCTCCCGGCGGGAGGGTGGGAATGAGCAGTTCTTC.

This CDR3 reads CASSEVGRATPQYF. The CDR3 DNA reads as TGTGCCAGCAGTGAAGTGGGCCGAGCGACCCCCCAGTACTTC. The rearrangement links TRBV6-1 to TRBJ2-5; D remains unclear. V was clipped by 1 base and J by 9 bases, with 15 bases between them. CDR1 and CDR2 (germline): MNHNS, SASEGT. The CDR3 runs 14 residues.

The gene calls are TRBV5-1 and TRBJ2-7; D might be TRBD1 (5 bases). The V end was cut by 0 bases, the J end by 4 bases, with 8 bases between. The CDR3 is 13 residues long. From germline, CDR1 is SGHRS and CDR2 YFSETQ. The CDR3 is CASSLERGYEQYF. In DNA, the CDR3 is TGCGCCAGCAGCTTGGAAAGGGGTTACGAGCAGTACTTC.